The rows below give T cell receptor beta chains drawn from one sample of a study of blood T cell repertoires in COVID-19. TCRdb's copy holds only in-frame clones and misses some; the assay was immunoSEQ multiplex PCR. Found here are approximately 50,000 clones, around 80% of them singletons; the top ten hold approximately 5.3%. Sequenced: PBMCs or T cells enriched from blood (not recorded which). These receptors all come from a woman in her forties or fifties with acute COVID-19. The CDR3 runs from the conserved cysteine through the conserved F or W. The D gene is left open where the match is weak. Clone sizes are given selectively: once, few, many, or a class where the clone is expanded.

D gene	J gene	V gene	clone size	CDR3 DNA	CDR3 protein
-	TRBJ1-1	TRBV27	-	TGTGCCAGCAGTTTACCCGGGAGGAACACTGAAGCTTTCTTT	CASSLPGRNTEAFF
TRBD2	TRBJ2-7	TRBV9	-	TGTGCCAGCAGCGTACTCCTAGCGGGGGGCTGCGAGCAGTACTTC	CASSVLLAGGCEQYF
-	TRBJ1-2	TRBV27	-	TGTGCCAGCAGCCTAACTAACTATGGCTACACCTTC	CASSLTNYGYTF
-	TRBJ1-2	TRBV29-1	-	TGCAGCGTGAGACACGCTACTAACTATGGCTACACCTTC	CSVRHATNYGYTF
TRBD1	TRBJ2-1	TRBV7-9	-	TGTGCCAGCACAAAGGGACAGGGGGCCGGGAATGAGCAGTTCTTC	CASTKGQGAGNEQFF
TRBD1	TRBJ1-6	TRBV5-4	-	TGTGCCAGCAGCCCGGACAGGGATAATTCACCCCTCCACTTT	CASSPDRDNSPLHF
-	TRBJ1-2	TRBV4-1	many	TGCGCCAGCAGCCAAGAGGCGGGGGGGGGCGACGGTCGAGGCTACACCTTC	CASSQEAGGGDGRGYTF
-	TRBJ2-5	TRBV6-5	-	TGTGCCAGCTGGGGGCGAGAGACCCAGTACTTC	CASWGRETQYF
TRBD1	TRBJ1-2	TRBV29-1	-	TGCAGCGTCCAAGCCGGACAGGGCGTAAATGGCTACACCTTC	CSVQAGQGVNGYTF
-	TRBJ1-2	TRBV19	-	TGTGCCAGTAGCTCCCGGCAGGGCGGCTATGGCTACACCTTC	CASSSRQGGYGYTF
TRBD1	TRBJ2-7	TRBV19	once	TGTGCCAGTAGGCGTTCCGGGACAGGCTCCTACGAGCAGTACTTC	CASRRSGTGSYEQYF
TRBD1	TRBJ2-2	TRBV19	-	TGTGCCAGCAGAAACAGGGGGCTCATCGGGGAGCTGTTTTTT	CASRNRGLIGELFF
-	TRBJ2-1	TRBV3-1/TRBV3-2	-	TGTGCCAGCAGCATCCAGGGCAACAATGAGCAGTTCTTC	CASSIQGNNEQFF
TRBD2	TRBJ2-3	TRBV30	-	TGTGCCTGGAGTTTGAGCGGGGAAAGCACAGATACGCAGTATTTT	CAWSLSGESTDTQYF
TRBD1	TRBJ1-5	TRBV28	-	TGTGCCAGCAGTGCAGGGGGCCTTTATAGCAATCAGCCCCAGCATTTT	CASSAGGLYSNQPQHF
-	TRBJ2-3	TRBV28	-	TGTGCCAGCAGTGGAGACAGCACAGATACGCAGTATTTT	CASSGDSTDTQYF
-	TRBJ1-6	TRBV6-6	-	TGTGCCAGCAGTTACCCGGAGCGTAATTCACCCCTCCACTTT	CASSYPERNSPLHF
-	TRBJ1-3	TRBV30	once	TGTGCCTGGGAAGGCGGGTTTTCTGGAAACACCATATATTTT	CAWEGGFSGNTIYF
-	TRBJ1-2	TRBV2	-	TGTGCCAGCAGTCCTGCTAACTATGGCTACACCTTC	CASSPANYGYTF
TRBD1	TRBJ1-1	TRBV13	-	TGTGCCAGCAGCTCGACCCTGGACAGGGAAGACACTGAAGCTTTCTTT	CASSSTLDREDTEAFF
TRBD1	TRBJ1-2	TRBV28	-	TGTGCCAGCAGTGCGCCCGGGACAGGTGGCTATGGCTACACCTTC	CASSAPGTGGYGYTF
-	TRBJ2-4	TRBV3-1/TRBV3-2	-	TGTGCCAGCAGCCAAGACAGGGTGTTGGGGGCCAAAAACATTCAGTACTTC	CASSQDRVLGAKNIQYF